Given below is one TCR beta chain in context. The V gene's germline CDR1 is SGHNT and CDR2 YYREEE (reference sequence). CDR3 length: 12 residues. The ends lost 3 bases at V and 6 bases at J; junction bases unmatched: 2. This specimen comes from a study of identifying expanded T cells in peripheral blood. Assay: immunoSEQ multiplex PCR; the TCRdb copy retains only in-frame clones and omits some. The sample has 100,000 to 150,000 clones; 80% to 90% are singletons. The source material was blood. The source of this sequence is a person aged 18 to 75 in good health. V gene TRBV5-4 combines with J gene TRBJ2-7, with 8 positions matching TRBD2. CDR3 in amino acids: CASSSSGFEQYF. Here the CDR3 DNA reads TGTGCCAGCAGCTCTAGCGGGTTCGAGCAGTACTTC.